These 25 T cell receptor beta chains were sequenced from one sample in a study of shared clonotypes between healthy human individuals. CD45RO-negative CD8 cells positively selected for CCR7 made up the naive population, which excluded terminally differentiated effector memory CD45RA+ cells. Produced via immunoSEQ multiplex PCR; TCRdb's table is partial and in-frame only. Among some 2.1 million clones listed, roughly 95% were seen once. The sequenced sample consisted of naive CD8+ T cells sorted from blood. The source of these receptors is a young man in good health.

CDR3 region: CASSSAVEGWGTDTQYF. CDR3 sequence (DNA): TGTGCCAGCAGCTCAGCCGTCGAGGGCTGGGGCACAGATACGCAGTATTTT. This chain links TRBV7-2 with TRBJ2-3; TRBD2 is a possible D gene (5 bases). Germline loops: CDR1 SGHTA, CDR2 FQGNSA. This CDR3 has 17 residues. V lost 4 bases to trimming and J lost 1 base, with 18 bases between them.

The rearrangement joins TRBV5-1 to TRBJ2-1; 8 nucleotides line up with TRBD1. CDR3 length equals 16 residues. Germline assignment: CDR1 SGHRS and CDR2 YFSETQ. V gave up 2 bases and J gave up 8 bases; unmatched junction bases: 12. CDR3 residues: CASSFPPGGATDEQFF. In DNA, the CDR3 is TGCGCCAGCAGCTTCCCTCCAGGGGGCGCCACCGATGAGCAGTTCTTC.

The rearrangement links TRBV28 to TRBJ1-5, with 7 bases identical to TRBD1. The V segment lost 6 bases and the J segment 4 bases; nucleotides outside the gene matches: 9. Germline CDR1 and CDR2: MDHEN and SYDVKM. This CDR3 comprises 15 residues. CDR3 loop: CASRRDREGNQPQHF. CDR3 bases: TGTGCCAGCAGACGAGACAGGGAGGGAAATCAGCCCCAGCATTTT.

In the case of this clone: The identical CDR3 is also encoded by other nucleotide sequences in the sample. This sequence joins TRBV27 and TRBJ1-5; D gene unclear. CDR1 is MNHEY and CDR2 is SMNVEV in the germline V gene (reference sequence). This CDR3 region has 14 residues. V shed 5 bases and J shed 1 base, with 9 bases lying between them. CDR3 region: CASSPTGSNQPQHF. CDR3 sequence (DNA): TGTGCCAGCAGTCCCACTGGCAGCAATCAGCCCCAGCATTTT.

The chain combines TRBV4-2 with TRBJ1-5; D ambiguous. The germline gives CDR1 LGHNA, CDR2 YNFKEQ. This CDR3 is built from 17 residues. V gave up 0 bases and J gave up 3 bases, with 15 bases separating them. The CDR3 coding sequence is TGTGCCAGCAGCCAAGATACAGTCCAAATGGACAATCAGCCCCAGCATTTT. Translation: CASSQDTVQMDNQPQHF.

The V and J genes are TRBV30 and TRBJ1-1; D is unclear. Trimming took 1 base from V and 9 from J, leaving 9 bases between them. This CDR3 region has 11 residues. The germline V gene encodes CDR1 GTSNPN and CDR2 SVGIG (reference sequence). The CDR3 nucleotides are TGTGCCTGGAGTGAGTACGATCAAGCTTTCTTT. Translating it yields CAWSEYDQAFF.

The chain recombines TRBV5-8 with TRBJ2-2; D gene ambiguous. CDR3 size: 13 residues. The germline V and J ends were trimmed by 4 bases and 6 bases, with 10 bases remaining between them. Germline V gene lookup returns CDR1 SGHTS and CDR2 YDEGEE. DNA for the CDR3: TGTGCCAGCAGCGTAGGCTCGTCCGGGGAGCTGTTTTTT. Protein: CASSVGSSGELFF.

The J gene is TRBJ2-7, the V gene TRBV27; D is unclear. The CDR3 is made up of 16 amino acids. The V gene lost 6 bases and the J gene lost 3 bases, with 21 bases spanning the gap. Germline V gene sequence: CDR1 MNHEY, CDR2 SMNVEV (reference sequence). CDR3 in amino acids: CASSFSGGEAYYEQYF. The CDR3 DNA follows: TGTGCCAGCAGCTTCTCGGGTGGGGAAGCCTACTACGAGCAGTACTTC.

The rearrangement uses TRBV11-2 and TRBJ2-5; no firm D call. The CDR3 contains 12 residues. Trimming took off 3 bases at V and 5 bases at J, with 7 bases between the two ends. Per germline, CDR1 SGHAT and CDR2 FQNNGV. The CDR3 coding sequence is TGTGCCAGCAGCTTTATTGGGGAGACCCAGTACTTC. Protein: CASSFIGETQYF.

The chain is built from TRBV9 and TRBJ2-1; TRBD2 might be the D (6 bases). Germline CDR1 is SGDLS and CDR2 is YYNGEE. This CDR3 has 17 amino acids. V shed 2 bases and J shed 5 bases, with 20 bases lying between them. CDR3 nucleotide sequence: TGTGCCAGCAGCGTGCCCCTACTAGCCCCCGCCGACAATGAGCAGTTCTTC. The encoded protein is CASSVPLLAPADNEQFF. Combining the CDR3 with reference TRBV9 and TRBJ2-1 gives the whole variable domain DSGVTQTPKHLITATGQRVTLRCSPRSGDLSVYWYQQSLDQGLQFLIQYYNGEERAKGNILERFSAQQFPDLHSELNLSSLELGDSALYFCASSVPLLAPADNEQFFGPGTRLTVL.

This clone was counted a single time. Sequence at one end of the junction differs from germline and may be a read error. V and J are TRBV7-7 and TRBJ2-1; the D gene is possibly TRBD1 (6 bases). This CDR3 has 14 amino acids. Germline-derived CDR1 and CDR2 are SSHAT and FNYEAQ (reference sequence). In nucleotides, the CDR3 is TGTGCTAGCAGCTTAAAGATATCCGGGACAGAGCAGTTCTTC. This sequence encodes CASSLKISGTEQFF. The full variable domain, its missing parts supplied by reference TRBV7-7 and TRBJ2-1, is GAGVSQSPRYKVTKRGQDVTLRCDPISSHATLYWYQQALGQGPEFLTYFNYEAQPDKSGLPSDRFSAERPEGSISTLTIQRTEQRDSAMYRCASSLKISGTEQFFGPGTRLTVL.

This chain joins TRBV5-6 and TRBJ2-7; D possibly matches TRBD1 or TRBD2 (5 bases each). CDR3 size: 14 residues. The V end was cut by 0 bases, the J end by 3 bases, with 10 bases between. Germline lookup yields CDR1 SGHDT and CDR2 YYEEEE. CDR3 amino acids: CASSLGDQVYEQYF. CDR3 nucleotide sequence: TGTGCCAGCAGCTTGGGGGACCAAGTCTACGAGCAGTACTTC.

In nucleotides, the CDR3 is TGTGCCAGCAGTCGGGTTTACGGAGTGGGGGCGAACTACGAGCAGTACTTC. Translation gives CASSRVYGVGANYEQYF. J is TRBJ2-7 and V is TRBV28; weak D call: TRBD1 (6 bases). V lost 5 bases, J lost 3 bases, and 23 bases lay in between. The germline gives CDR1 MDHEN, CDR2 SYDVKM. The CDR3 spans 17 residues. The complete variable domain, with remaining parts taken from reference TRBV28 and TRBJ2-7, reads DVKVTQSSRYLVKRTGEKVFLECVQDMDHENMFWYRQDPGLGLRLIYFSYDVKMKEKGDIPEGYSVSREKKERFSLILESASTNQTSMYLCASSRVYGVGANYEQYFGPGTRLTVT.

This chain connects TRBV7-8 to TRBJ2-7; a weak D match, TRBD1 (6 bases). Germline V gene data show CDR1 as SGHVS and CDR2 as FQNEAQ. The CDR3 extends over 13 amino acids. The V end was cut by 9 bases, the J end by 0 bases, with 12 bases between. The CDR3 reads CASAQGLSYEQYF. For the CDR3, the DNA is TGTGCCAGTGCCCAGGGGCTCTCCTACGAGCAGTACTTC. Based on the CDR3 plus reference TRBV7-8 and TRBJ2-7, the full variable domain is GAGVSQSPRYKVAKRGQDVALRCDPISGHVSLFWYQQALGQGPEFLTYFQNEAQLDKSGLPSDRFFAERPEGSVSTLKIQRTQQEDSAVYLCASAQGLSYEQYFGPGTRLTVT.

The chain combines TRBV5-4 with TRBJ2-7; 7 bases map to TRBD1. Trimming removed 2 bases from V and 3 bases from J; junction bases left unmatched: 5. CDR1 is SGHNT and CDR2 is YYREEE in the germline V gene (reference sequence). CDR3 length: 14 residues. CDR3 nucleotide sequence: TGTGCCAGCAGCTTTGGGACAGCCAACTACGAGCAGTACTTC. Translated, it gives CASSFGTANYEQYF.

The chain employs TRBV10-3 and TRBJ2-7, with TRBD1 matching over 8 bases. After removal of 3 bases from V and 1 base from J, the junction contained 8 bases not matched to a gene. The germline V gene encodes CDR1 ENHRY and CDR2 SYGVKD. The CDR3 consists of 16 residues. The CDR3 region is CAISEVRGTGSYEQYF. The CDR3 DNA sequence: TGTGCCATCAGTGAAGTTAGAGGGACAGGATCCTACGAGCAGTACTTC.

This sequence joins TRBV30 and TRBJ1-5, with D perhaps TRBD1 (5 bases). The V gene's germline CDR1 is GTSNPN and CDR2 SVGIG (reference sequence). This CDR3 is built from 14 residues. Trimming removed 0 bases at V and 4 bases at J, with 10 bases between. The CDR3 bases are TGTGCCTGGAGTGTTGACAGCGGAAATCAGCCCCAGCATTTT. Translation gives CAWSVDSGNQPQHF.

CDR3 sequence reads: CASSQIVRGSTTNEKLFF. The CDR3 DNA follows: TGTGCCAGCTCACAGATAGTCAGGGGGTCCACAACTAATGAAAAACTGTTTTTT. This chain uses TRBV18 with TRBJ1-4, with 7 bases fitting TRBD1. The germline V gene has CDR1 KGHSH and CDR2 LQKENI. Trimming at V came to 4 bases and at J to 0 bases, leaving 11 bases not matched to a gene. The CDR3 totals 18 residues.

The V and J genes are TRBV2 and TRBJ1-4; D possibly corresponds to TRBD1 (5 bases). Germline lookup yields CDR1 SNHLY and CDR2 FYNNEI. V was trimmed by 0 bases and J by 6 bases, leaving 11 bases between them. CDR3 length equals 15 residues. The CDR3 region has the DNA TGTGCCAGCAGTGAAGCCCCGGTGGGGGATGAAAAACTGTTTTTT. Translated, it gives CASSEAPVGDEKLFF. Using reference TRBV2 and TRBJ1-4 for the parts outside the CDR3, the full variable domain is EPEVTQTPSHQVTQMGQEVILRCVPISNHLYFYWYRQILGQKVEFLVSFYNNEISEKSEIFDDQFSVERPDGSNFTLKIRSTKLEDSAMYFCASSEAPVGDEKLFFGSGTQLSVL.

CDR3 coding DNA: TGTGCCAGCAGTTTAACAGACGAAGAGCAGTTCTTC. Protein: CASSLTDEEQFF. The chain couples TRBV27 to TRBJ2-1; no clear D gene. This CDR3 is built from 12 residues. The germline CDR1 and CDR2 sequences are MNHEY and SMNVEV (reference sequence). V dropped 2 bases and J dropped 10 bases, with 9 bases sitting between them.

The rearrangement joins TRBV9 to TRBJ1-1; 9 positions match TRBD1. The germline V gene has CDR1 SGDLS and CDR2 YYNGEE. The CDR3 runs to 14 residues. Germline trimming cut 4 bases from V and 8 bases from J; bases unmatched to any gene: 9. The CDR3 bases are TGTGCCAGCAGCCCACACAGGGGGCAGGGGGAAGCTTTCTTT. As protein: CASSPHRGQGEAFF.

This clone has a handful of counts. The CDR3 region is CASSYSGAIRPGYTF. CDR3 DNA: TGTGCCAGCAGTTACTCGGGGGCGATTCGACCGGGTTACACCTTC. The chain carries TRBV6-6 and TRBJ1-2; possibly TRBD1 for D (6 bases). Germline V gene sequence: CDR1 MNHNY, CDR2 SVGAGI (reference sequence). V was cut by 0 bases and J by 11 bases, with 19 bases left in between. The CDR3 runs to 15 residues.

The J gene is TRBJ2-1, the V gene TRBV4-3; D tentatively reads TRBD1 or TRBD2 (5 bases each). Germline CDR1 and CDR2: LGHNA and YSLEER. V lost 0 bases, J lost 5 bases, and 11 bases lay in between. There are 15 residues in the CDR3. The CDR3 nucleotides read TGCGCCAGCAGCCAAGATATTCGGGGACACAATGAGCAGTTCTTC. This gives the protein CASSQDIRGHNEQFF.

V usage is TRBV7-6 and J usage is TRBJ2-7; TRBD1 matches at 8 bases. Germline loops: CDR1 SGHVS, CDR2 FNYEAQ. This CDR3 comprises 13 residues. J lost 5 bases, V lost 5 bases, and 5 bases had no gene match. CDR3 residues: CASSLMDRDEQYF. The CDR3 nucleotides read TGTGCCAGCAGCCTGATGGACAGGGACGAGCAGTACTTC.

As regards this clone: The sample carries other DNA sequences with the same CDR3. The gene calls are TRBV30 and TRBJ2-5, with 8 bases matching TRBD2. Losses at the gene ends were 1 base for V and 5 bases for J; bases not matched to a gene: 6. Germline lookup yields CDR1 GTSNPN and CDR2 SVGIG (reference sequence). The CDR3 extends over 14 amino acids. The DNA for the CDR3 is TGTGCCTGGAGTGGGCCGGGACTAGGCGAGACCCAGTACTTC. As protein: CAWSGPGLGETQYF.